This T cell receptor (beta chain) was captured by sequencing in a study of shared clonotypes between healthy human individuals. Whole-study results and caveats: With four donors compared, roughly 5% of naive CD4 clonotypes were shared.

On this clone itself: Its antigen is unidentified.

Germline V gene sequence: CDR1 SNHLY, CDR2 FYNNEI. The CDR3 runs 16 residues. The V and J ends lost 4 bases and 3 bases, in that order; junction bases with no gene match: 6. Naive CD8 populations comprised CD45RO-negative cells positively selected for CCR7, excluding terminally differentiated effector memory CD45RA+ cells. The method was immunoSEQ multiplex PCR; TCRdb's version includes in-frame clones alone and lacks a portion of them. The repertoire includes hundreds of thousands of clones, 95% to 96% of them detected once, and less than 0.12% sits in the top ten. Material for sequencing was naive CD8+ T cells sorted from blood. The receptor was isolated from a woman in her twenties or thirties in good health. This chain joins TRBV2 and TRBJ2-7, with 13 bases that match TRBD2. In DNA, the CDR3 is TGTGCCAGCAGTGGGACTAGCGGGAGTCTAGGCTACGAGCAGTACTTC. Its translation is CASSGTSGSLGYEQYF.